This T cell receptor (beta chain) was sequenced during a study of CD8 T cells in Susac syndrome (dated by TCRdb to between 2018 and 2021). Regarding the complete study: Of the Susac syndrome patients who were sequenced, 8 or 9 were in clinical remission while six had clinically active disease. Whether CD8+ T cell activation and differentiation in Susac syndrome was antigen driven was tested using repertoire sequencing. At the time of blood withdrawal, Susac syndrome patients were either therapy-naive, taking corticosteroids (with some also receiving IVIg), or on IVIg alone.

Measured from the cysteine to the phenylalanine, the CDR3 is 14 residues long. Only the CDR3 portion is preserved as DNA: 42 bases, with reading frame beginning at the first base. In the germline V gene, CDR1 corresponds to SGHTA and CDR2 to FQGNSA. V is clipped by 1 base and J by 11 bases, and the sequence between their germline boundaries is 16 bases long. High-throughput TCR beta sequencing profiled peripheral blood CD8+ and CD4+ T cells from healthy donors, Susac syndrome patients and multiple sclerosis patients. Susac syndrome patients met recently defined diagnostic criteria for definite or probable disease. Bulk CD8+ and CD4+ T cells were purified magnetically by negative isolation, whereas CD8+ TEMRA cells were enriched by FACS. Blood was drawn into EDTA tubes, processed within 24 hours, and PBMCs were isolated by density gradient centrifugation. PBMCs intended for TCR sequencing were cryopreserved in liquid nitrogen and were subsequently thawed in a 37 degrees C water bath. The sorted or isolated CD4+, CD8+ and CD8+ TEMRA cells had a purity of 90% or higher.

Remarks on this clonotype: Its antigen remains undetermined. No base quality values were provided; no much bigger clone lies one nucleotide off.

What the research found in general, with its limitations: In the CD4+ T cell repertoire of Susac syndrome patients, clonal expansion was not detected. The study acknowledged that relatively few individuals were included in the TCR sequencing and HLA analysis.

RNA was extracted with the RNeasy kit and 0.5 to 1 ug was reverse transcribed using random hexamers. The immunoSEQ multiplex PCR assay, covering 54 Vbeta and 13 Jbeta segments, was used to amplify TCR beta CDR3 regions. Bias from PCR amplification was corrected by using a synthetic template baseline for primer optimization and for computational correction. The source study handled its data this way. Reads were annotated to V, D and J genes according to IMGT and were analyzed with immunoSEQ Analyzer, with only productive sequences retained. To calculate clonality, Shannon entropy was normalized by log2 of the number of productive unique sequences and then subtracted from one. For each patient and control, public and private clones were evaluated within the 100 most prevalent clones. Clones were defined as Susac-specific if absent from the healthy and MS cohorts, from around 1,100 published viral clones and from other ImmuneACCESS disease sequences. Starting from the raw public reads, TCRdb applied fastp trimming at Q25, assembled clones with MiXCR and retained in-frame beta chains. CDR3 protein sequences are deduplicated, and each keeps its most common genes and DNA. TCRdb's processing, not the study's, gives the V and J calls here. The sample includes 200,000 to 250,000 distinct CDR3 sequences, with approximately 94% observed a single time. The top ten clones comprise roughly 0.14% of the sample.

The chain employs TRBV7-2 and TRBJ2-3; the D gene is perhaps TRBD1 or TRBD2, as each covers 5 bases. The specimen sequenced was CD4+ T cells from PBMCs. The receptor was isolated from a human donor with Susac syndrome. This receptor carries the CDR3 CASSLGGKGRWQYF. The bases are TGTGCCAGCAGCTTAGGGGGGAAGGGACGGTGGCAGTATTTT.